This T cell receptor beta chain originates from a study of blood T cell repertoires in COVID-19. In the original workflow: Researchers report that nucleated cell counts were estimated from reference gene primer amplification. The table came from immunoSEQ multiplex PCR; TCRdb's copy has only in-frame clones and leaves some out. The V and J calls and the clone size are those of that table, but D and trimming were determined from the DNA. This table holds under 200,000 clones, about 80% found once. Recovered Cohort 3 donors showed two negative PCRs, clearance, or symptom resolution. The CDR3 is made up of 14 amino acids. V was clipped by 6 bases and J by 1 base; unmatched bases: 5. The germline gives CDR1 SNHLY, CDR2 FYNNEI.

This TCR was recovered from a man in his forties or fifties who had recovered from COVID-19. The J gene is TRBJ1-1, the V gene TRBV2, with 7 bases fitting TRBD1. The sequencing input was PBMCs or T cells enriched from blood (not recorded which). CDR3 region: CASSPDRSNTEAFF. CDR3 DNA: TGTGCCAGCAGCCCGGACAGGTCGAACACTGAAGCTTTCTTT.